This is a list of T cell receptor beta chains from one sample in a study of T cell repertoires in cytomegalovirus infection. TCRdb re-called the reads with MiXCR, one entry per CDR3 protein. The table shows just under 550,000 distinct CDR3 sequences, with 26% occurring only once. Sequenced: PBMCs. Every receptor here comes from a human donor in good health (CMV status not recorded). Some clones in this sample may be carry-over from other donors' samples. CDR3s include the opening cysteine and the closing phenylalanine or tryptophan. Fields, in order: clone size, D gene, J gene, V gene, CDR3 DNA, CDR3 protein. The D gene is left open where the match is weak. Not all rows give a size; the values are once, few, many and, for expanded clones, a class.

. . TRBJ2-1 TRBV10-1 TGCGCCAGCAGTGAGTCAAACCCTCCTGGCAATGAGCAGTTCTTC CASSESNPPGNEQFF
. . TRBJ2-7 TRBV10-3 TGTGCCACCGCGGGGGCTTACGAGCAGTACTTC CATAGAYEQYF
. . TRBJ1-1 TRBV3-1 TGTGCCAGCAGCCAAGATAAGGGGTACGGTGAAGCTTTCTTT CASSQDKGYGEAFF
. . TRBJ1-2 TRBV4-1 TGCGCCAGCAGCCAAGATAACAGGCTCCATGGCTACACCTTC CASSQDNRLHGYTF
many . TRBJ2-7 TRBV6-1 TGTGCCAGCAGCCGCACCCGGTCCGAGCAGTACTTC CASSRTRSEQYF
few . TRBJ1-3 TRBV19 TGTGCCAGTAGTACGCAGCCGGTAGCTGGAAACACCATATATTTT CASSTQPVAGNTIYF
. . TRBJ1-4 TRBV5-6 TGTGCCAGCAGCTTGGGGCGGCCCACCAAAAAACTGTTTTTT CASSLGRPTKKLFF
once . TRBJ1-1 TRBV6-5 TGTGCCAGCAGTTACTCAATCCTTCTCTCCACTGAAGCTTTCTTT CASSYSILLSTEAFF
. . TRBJ2-1 TRBV20-1 TGCAGTGCTAGAGATCATGGCTACAATGAGCAGTTCTTC CSARDHGYNEQFF
few . TRBJ2-1 TRBV12-3/TRBV12-4 TGTGCCAGCAGTCCCCACGACAGAGGGTATGAGCAGTTCTTC CASSPHDRGYEQFF
few . TRBJ2-3 TRBV5-4 TGTGCCAGCAGCTTGGGTGAGGGGCGCACAGATACGCAGTATTTT CASSLGEGRTDTQYF
. TRBD2 TRBJ2-1 TRBV4-2 TGTGCCAGCAGCCAAGATGTTCGCGGGAGGAGTAGAAACAATGAGCAGTTCTTC CASSQDVRGRSRNNEQFF
few TRBD1 TRBJ1-2 TRBV12-3/TRBV12-4 TGTGCCAGCAGTTCCCGGGACAGGGGGCTCGGCTACACCTTC CASSSRDRGLGYTF
many TRBD2 TRBJ2-1 TRBV7-6 TGTGCCAGCAGCTTACCCACTAGCGGAGTAGGTTATGAGCAGTTCTTC CASSLPTSGVGYEQFF
. . TRBJ2-1 TRBV29-1 TGCAGCGTTGAGCGACAGCCTTTCTCCTACAATGAGCAGTTCTTC CSVERQPFSYNEQFF
few . TRBJ2-7 TRBV15 TGTGCCACCAGCAGACCAACCCCCTACAGAGAAGATTACGAGCAGTACTTC CATSRPTPYREDYEQYF
once . TRBJ2-3 TRBV6-5 TGTGCCAGCAGTTACGCAAGGACTACCAACGGAGAGGAAACGCAGTATTTT CASSYARTTNGEETQYF
. . TRBJ2-3 TRBV6-1 TGTGCCAGCAGTATAGGTGGAGGGGCCGGAGATACGCAGTATTTT CASSIGGGAGDTQYF
. . TRBJ1-5 TRBV15 TGTGCCACCAGCAAAGACCCCTCGGGGGGCCTGCCCCAGCATTTT CATSKDPSGGLPQHF
. . TRBJ2-3 TRBV24-1 TGTGCCACCAGTGCGGGGCAGAACACAGATACGCAGTATTTT CATSAGQNTDTQYF
many . TRBJ2-1 TRBV7-6 TGTGCCAGCAGCTTAGGGCCGTACCCTCCAGGGAATGAGCAGTTCTTC CASSLGPYPPGNEQFF
. TRBD2 TRBJ2-7 TRBV7-2 TGTGCCAGCAGCTTCCGGGAGGAGACCTACGAGCAGTACTTC CASSFREETYEQYF
. . TRBJ2-7 TRBV6-1 TGTGCCAGCAGGCGGGACAGCGATTCCTACGAGCAGTACTTC CASRRDSDSYEQYF
. TRBD1 TRBJ2-5 TRBV12-3/TRBV12-4 TGTGCCAGCAGTTACAGGGGCAGCCAAGAGACCCAGTACTTC CASSYRGSQETQYF
many . TRBJ2-4 TRBV7-2 TGTGCCAGCAGCTTAGGGACCCTCCAAAACATTCAGTACTTC CASSLGTLQNIQYF
few TRBD2 TRBJ2-5 TRBV5-4 TGTGCCAGCAGCTCGGAACTAGCGGGAGTAGAGACCCAGTACTTC CASSSELAGVETQYF
many TRBD1 TRBJ1-2 TRBV7-2 TGTGCCAGCAGCATGCTACAGGGGATAAGCTATGGCTACACCTTC CASSMLQGISYGYTF
. TRBD1 TRBJ1-1 TRBV15 TGTGCCACCAGCACACGGGACAGGGCCTCTTTCTTT CATSTRDRASFF
. . TRBJ2-4 TRBV7-2 TGTGCCAGCAGCTTAAACAGCGGGGCCAAAAACATTCAGTACTTC CASSLNSGAKNIQYF
few TRBD2 TRBJ2-1 TRBV5-1 TGCGCCAGCCACCTCCAGCGGGAGGGTGAGCAGTTCTTC CASHLQREGEQFF
. . TRBJ2-1 TRBV5-6 TGTGCCAGCAGCTTGCCTAGCGAAAGAGGCGATGAGCAGTTCTTC CASSLPSERGDEQFF
. . TRBJ1-1 TRBV7-2 TGTGCCAGCAGCTCCTCTGACGGGGGGAGAGCTTTCTTT CASSSSDGGRAFF
few . TRBJ2-7 TRBV28 TGTGCCAGCAGTTTAGTTCCCCCGGATTACGAGCAGTACTTC CASSLVPPDYEQYF
. TRBD2 TRBJ2-1 TRBV28 TGTGCCAGCAGATCGGCTAGCGGGGGAGTGTCCTACAATGAGCAGTTCTTC CASRSASGGVSYNEQFF
few . TRBJ2-7 TRBV23-1 TGCGCCAGACCTGCCACGGAGGTTTTGTGTGAGCAGTACTTC CARPATEVLCEQYF
many TRBD1 TRBJ1-1 TRBV7-9 TGTGCCAGCAGCGCCGACAGGGGTGGAACTGAAGCTTTCTTT CASSADRGGTEAFF
. TRBD1 TRBJ1-5 TRBV12-3/TRBV12-4 TGTGCCAGCAGTTTACAGGGGGCTATCAATCAGCCCCAGCATTTT CASSLQGAINQPQHF
many . TRBJ2-3 TRBV7-2 TGTGCCAGCAGCTTAGCGAGCGGGTCCCAGTATGGAGATACGCAGTATTTT CASSLASGSQYGDTQYF
few . TRBJ1-2 TRBV12-3/TRBV12-4 TGTGCCAGCATGATGTCGGGGTCAAGGGGCTATGGCTACACCTTC CASMMSGSRGYGYTF
many . TRBJ2-7 TRBV7-8 TGTGCCAGCAGCTTAAGGGGACCCTACGAGCAGTACTTC CASSLRGPYEQYF
many TRBD2 TRBJ2-1 TRBV7-8 TGTGCCAGCAGCGTAGGACTAGCGGGAAGATACAATGAGCAGTTCTTC CASSVGLAGRYNEQFF
. . TRBJ2-1 TRBV5-4 TGTGCCAGCAGCTCAACTGCTGGGGGTGAGCAGTTCTTC CASSSTAGGEQFF
. . TRBJ1-1 TRBV19 TGTGCCAGTAAACTTTACACTGAAGCTTTCTTT CASKLYTEAFF
. . TRBJ1-1 TRBV12-3/TRBV12-4 TGTGCCAGCAGTTCCCGGGGAGGGGAAGCTTTCTTT CASSSRGGEAFF
few . TRBJ2-5 TRBV11-3 TGTGCCAGCAGCTCCCTACAGGGCCAAGAGACCCAGTACTTC CASSSLQGQETQYF
few . TRBJ1-6 TRBV11-3 TGTGCCAGCAGCTTAGGACTCAGTTCGTTCAATTCACCCCTCCACTTT CASSLGLSSFNSPLHF